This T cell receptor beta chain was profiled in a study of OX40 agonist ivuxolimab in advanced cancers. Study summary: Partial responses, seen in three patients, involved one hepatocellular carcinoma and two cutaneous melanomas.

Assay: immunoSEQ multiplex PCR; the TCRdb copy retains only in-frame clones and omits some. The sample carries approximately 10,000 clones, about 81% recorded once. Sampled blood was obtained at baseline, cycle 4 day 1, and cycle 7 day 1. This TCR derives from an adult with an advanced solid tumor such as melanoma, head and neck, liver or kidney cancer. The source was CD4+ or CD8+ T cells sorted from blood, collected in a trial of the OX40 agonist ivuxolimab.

The CDR3 region is CASSRGSNTEAFF. The CDR3 nucleotides read TGTGCCAGTAGTAGGGGGTCGAACACTGAAGCTTTCTTT. The chain joins TRBV19 to TRBJ1-1; weak D call: TRBD1 (5 bases). The CDR3 has 13 residues. The V gene lost 4 bases and the J gene lost 1 base, with 7 bases spanning the gap. Germline values: CDR1 LNHDA, CDR2 SQIVND (reference sequence).